This record concerns one T cell receptor (beta chain) sequence. Its antigen is unidentified. The time point was: recipient sample about 28 days before transplant, after cytoreduction. These data belong to a study of T cell clonotyping in hematopoietic cell transplantation. Points from the study as a whole: Few recipient clonotypes overlapped donors; over 95% were de novo at given depth.

This CDR3 spans 14 amino acids. Germline values: CDR1 MDHEN, CDR2 SYDVKM. V was shortened by 7 bases and J by 5 bases, with 15 bases between the two germline ends. The table came from immunoSEQ multiplex PCR; TCRdb's copy has only in-frame clones and leaves some out. The sample shows 25,000 to 30,000 clones, just over 90% of them seen only once. The sequences come from peripheral blood mononuclear cells, collected before stem cell transplant. The receptor was derived from a man in his fifties with acute myeloid leukemia. Some clones in this sample may be carry-over from other donors' samples. The chain couples TRBV28 to TRBJ2-4; a weak D match, TRBD2 (6 bases). Here the CDR3 DNA reads TGTGCCAGCAAGGTGGAGGGGTGGGAAAACATTCAGTACTTC. This gives the protein CASKVEGWENIQYF.